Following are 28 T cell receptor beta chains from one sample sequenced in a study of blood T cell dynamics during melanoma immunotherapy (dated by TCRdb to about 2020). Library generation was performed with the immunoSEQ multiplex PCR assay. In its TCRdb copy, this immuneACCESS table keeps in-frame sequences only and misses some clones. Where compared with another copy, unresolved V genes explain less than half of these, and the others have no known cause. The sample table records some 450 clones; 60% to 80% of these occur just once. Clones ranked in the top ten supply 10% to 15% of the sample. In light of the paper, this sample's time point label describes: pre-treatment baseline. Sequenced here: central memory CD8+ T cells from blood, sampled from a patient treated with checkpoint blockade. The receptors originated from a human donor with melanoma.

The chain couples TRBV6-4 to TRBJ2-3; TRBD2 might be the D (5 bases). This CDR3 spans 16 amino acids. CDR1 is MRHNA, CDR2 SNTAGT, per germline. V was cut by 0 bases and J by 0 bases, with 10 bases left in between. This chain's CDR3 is CASSDSSGSSTDTQYF. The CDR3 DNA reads TGTGCCAGCAGTGACTCGAGCGGTTCTAGCACAGATACGCAGTATTTT.

The CDR3 coding sequence is TGTGCCAGCAGTGATGGGAGTGAAGCTTTCTTT. It yields the protein CASSDGSEAFF. The genes are TRBV6-1 and TRBJ1-1; D unresolved. Germline values: CDR1 MNHNS, CDR2 SASEGT. The CDR3 loop spans 11 amino acids. With 3 bases removed from V and 7 bases from J, the gap between germline ends came to 6 bases.

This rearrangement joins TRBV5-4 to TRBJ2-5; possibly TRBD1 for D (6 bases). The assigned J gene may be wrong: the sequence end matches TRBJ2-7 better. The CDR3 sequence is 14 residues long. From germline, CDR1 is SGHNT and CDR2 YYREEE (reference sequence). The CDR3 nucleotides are TGTGCCAGCAGCTTGGCAGGGGCCGGTAACGAGCAGTACTTC. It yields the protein CASSLAGAGNEQYF.

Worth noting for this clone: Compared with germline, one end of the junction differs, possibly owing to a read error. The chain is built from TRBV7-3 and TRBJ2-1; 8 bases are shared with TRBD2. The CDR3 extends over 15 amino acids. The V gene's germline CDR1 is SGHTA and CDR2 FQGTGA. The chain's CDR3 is CASSITSGPYNEQFF. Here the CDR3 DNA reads TGTGCCAGCAGCATAACTAGCGGCCCTTACAATGAGCAGTTCTTC. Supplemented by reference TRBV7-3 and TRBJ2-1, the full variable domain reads GAGVSQTPSNKVTEKGKYVELRCDPISGHTALYWYRQSLGQGPEFLIYFQGTGAADDSGLPNDRFFAVRPEGSVSTLKIQRTERGDSAVYLCASSITSGPYNEQFFGPGTRLTVL.

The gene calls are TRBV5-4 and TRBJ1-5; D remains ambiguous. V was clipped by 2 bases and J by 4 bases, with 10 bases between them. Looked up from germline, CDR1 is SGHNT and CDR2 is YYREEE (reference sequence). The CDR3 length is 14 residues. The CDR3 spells CASSLGGDNQPQHF. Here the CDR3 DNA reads TGTGCCAGCAGCTTAGGTGGGGATAATCAGCCCCAGCATTTT. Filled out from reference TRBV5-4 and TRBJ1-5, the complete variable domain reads ETGVTQSPTHLIKTRGQQVTLRCSSQSGHNTVSWYQQALGQGPQFIFQYYREEENGRGNFPPRFSGLQFPNYSSELNVNALELDDSALYLCASSLGGDNQPQHFGDGTRLSIL.

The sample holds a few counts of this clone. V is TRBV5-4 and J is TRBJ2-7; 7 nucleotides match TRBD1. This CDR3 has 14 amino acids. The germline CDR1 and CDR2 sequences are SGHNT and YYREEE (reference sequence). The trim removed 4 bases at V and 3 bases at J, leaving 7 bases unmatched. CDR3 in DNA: TGTGCCAGCAGCGAACAGGGGCTGGGCTACGAGCAGTACTTC. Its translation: CASSEQGLGYEQYF.

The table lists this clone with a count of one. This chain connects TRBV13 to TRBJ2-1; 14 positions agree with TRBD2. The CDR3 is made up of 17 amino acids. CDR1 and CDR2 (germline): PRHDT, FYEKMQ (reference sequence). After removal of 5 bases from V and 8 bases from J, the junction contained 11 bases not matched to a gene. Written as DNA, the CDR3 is TGTGCCAGCAGCCCCGACCCCGGGACTAGCGGGAGCGATGAGCAGTTCTTC. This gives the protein CASSPDPGTSGSDEQFF. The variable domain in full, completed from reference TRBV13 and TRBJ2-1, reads AAGVIQSPRHLIKEKRETATLKCYPIPRHDTVYWYQQGPGQDPQFLISFYEKMQSDKGSIPDRFSAQQFSDYHSELNMSSLELGDSALYFCASSPDPGTSGSDEQFFGPGTRLTVL.

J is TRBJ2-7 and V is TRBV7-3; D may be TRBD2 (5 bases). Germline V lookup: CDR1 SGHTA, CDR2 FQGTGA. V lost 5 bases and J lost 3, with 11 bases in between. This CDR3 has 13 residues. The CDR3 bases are TGTGCCAGCAGCCTCCGGGGAAACTACGAGCAGTACTTC. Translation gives CASSLRGNYEQYF.

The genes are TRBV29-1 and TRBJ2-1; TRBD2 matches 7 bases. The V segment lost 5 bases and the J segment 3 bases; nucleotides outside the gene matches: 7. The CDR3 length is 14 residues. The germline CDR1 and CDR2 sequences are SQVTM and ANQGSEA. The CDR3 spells CSVPQSGDYNEQFF. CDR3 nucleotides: TGCAGCGTTCCCCAGAGCGGGGACTACAATGAGCAGTTCTTC.

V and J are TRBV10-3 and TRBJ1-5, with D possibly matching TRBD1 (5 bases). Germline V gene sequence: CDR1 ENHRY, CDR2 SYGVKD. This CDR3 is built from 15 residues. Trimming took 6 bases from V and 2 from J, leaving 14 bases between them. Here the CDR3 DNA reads TGTGCCATCAGCCTCACAGGTGGTGGCAATCAGCCCCAGCATTTT. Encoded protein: CAISLTGGGNQPQHF.

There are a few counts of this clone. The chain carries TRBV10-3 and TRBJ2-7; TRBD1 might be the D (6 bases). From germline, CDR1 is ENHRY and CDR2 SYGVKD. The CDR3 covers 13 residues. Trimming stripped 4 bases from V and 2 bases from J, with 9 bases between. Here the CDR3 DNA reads TGTGCCATCAGTGTAGGACAGACCTACGAGCAGTACTTC. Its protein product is CAISVGQTYEQYF.

The CDR3 DNA follows: TGCGCCAGCCAGGACACTGAAGCTTTCTTT. Translated, it gives CASQDTEAFF. V and J are TRBV10-2 and TRBJ1-1, with unresolved D. This CDR3 has 10 residues. Per the germline V gene, CDR1 is WSHSY and CDR2 is SAAADI. Trimming removed 8 bases at V and 3 bases at J, with 4 bases between.

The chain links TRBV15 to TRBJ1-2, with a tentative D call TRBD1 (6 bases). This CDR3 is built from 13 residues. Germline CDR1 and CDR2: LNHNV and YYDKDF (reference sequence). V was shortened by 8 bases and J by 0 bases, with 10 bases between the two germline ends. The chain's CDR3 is CATSDRANYGYTF. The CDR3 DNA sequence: TGTGCCACCTCGGACAGAGCTAACTATGGCTACACCTTC.

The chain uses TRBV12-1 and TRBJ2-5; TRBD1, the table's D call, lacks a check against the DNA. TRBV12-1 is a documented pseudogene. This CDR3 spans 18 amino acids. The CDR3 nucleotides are TGTGCCAGCAGCTCTAAGGCCGGGACAGGGGGACCCGGAGAGACCCAGTACTTC. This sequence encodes CASSSKAGTGGPGETQYF.

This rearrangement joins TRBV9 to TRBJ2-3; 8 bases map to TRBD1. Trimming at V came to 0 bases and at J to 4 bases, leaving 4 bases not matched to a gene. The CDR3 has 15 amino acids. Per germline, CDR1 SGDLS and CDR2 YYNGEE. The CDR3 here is CASSVGAGGADTQYF. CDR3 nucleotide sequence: TGTGCCAGCAGCGTAGGGGCAGGGGGCGCAGATACGCAGTATTTT.

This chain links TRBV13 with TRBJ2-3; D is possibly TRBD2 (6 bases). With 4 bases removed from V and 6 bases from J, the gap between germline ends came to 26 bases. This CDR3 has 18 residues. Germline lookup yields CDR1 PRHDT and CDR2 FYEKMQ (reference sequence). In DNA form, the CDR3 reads TGTGCCAGCAGCTCGCGAGAATGGCCGGACGGGAGAGTGGATACGCAGTATTTT. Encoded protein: CASSSREWPDGRVDTQYF.

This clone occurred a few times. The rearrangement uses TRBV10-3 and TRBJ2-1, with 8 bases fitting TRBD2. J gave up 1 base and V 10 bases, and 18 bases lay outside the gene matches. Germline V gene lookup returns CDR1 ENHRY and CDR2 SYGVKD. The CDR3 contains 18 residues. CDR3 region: CATTSLAGRWQSYNEQFF. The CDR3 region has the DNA TGTGCCACGACCTCCCTAGCGGGCCGATGGCAGTCCTACAATGAGCAGTTCTTC.

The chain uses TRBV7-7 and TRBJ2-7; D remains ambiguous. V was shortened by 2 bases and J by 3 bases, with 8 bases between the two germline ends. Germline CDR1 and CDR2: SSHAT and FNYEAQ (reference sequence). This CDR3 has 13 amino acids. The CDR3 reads CASSLTSSYEQYF. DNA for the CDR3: TGTGCCAGCAGCTTAACCTCTAGCTACGAGCAGTACTTC.

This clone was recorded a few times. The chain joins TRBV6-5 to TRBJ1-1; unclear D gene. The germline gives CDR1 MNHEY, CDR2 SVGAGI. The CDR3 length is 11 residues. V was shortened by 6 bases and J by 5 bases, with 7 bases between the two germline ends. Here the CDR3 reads CASREGTEAFF. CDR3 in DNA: TGTGCCAGCAGAGAAGGAACTGAAGCTTTCTTT.

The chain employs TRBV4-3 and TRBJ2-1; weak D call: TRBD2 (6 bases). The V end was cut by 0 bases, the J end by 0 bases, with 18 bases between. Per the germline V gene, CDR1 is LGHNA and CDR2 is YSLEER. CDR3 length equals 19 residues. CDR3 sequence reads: CASSQDGGAGVSSYNEQFF. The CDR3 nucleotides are TGCGCCAGCAGCCAAGATGGGGGAGCGGGCGTGAGCTCCTACAATGAGCAGTTCTTC.

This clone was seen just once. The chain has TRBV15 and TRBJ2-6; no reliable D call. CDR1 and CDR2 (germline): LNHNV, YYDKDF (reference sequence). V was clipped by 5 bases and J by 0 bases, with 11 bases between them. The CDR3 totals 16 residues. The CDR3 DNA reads TGTGCCACCAGCCCCACAGATTACTCTGGGGCCAACGTCCTGACTTTC. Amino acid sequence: CATSPTDYSGANVLTF.

The CDR3 DNA sequence: TGTGCCACCAGCACAGCATCCGACACCGGGGAGCTGTTTTTT. Its protein product is CATSTASDTGELFF. The genes are TRBV15 and TRBJ2-2; D unclear. Trimming cost V 4 bases and J 3 bases, with 9 bases left between them. The CDR3 totals 14 residues. Germline V gene sequence: CDR1 LNHNV, CDR2 YYDKDF (reference sequence).

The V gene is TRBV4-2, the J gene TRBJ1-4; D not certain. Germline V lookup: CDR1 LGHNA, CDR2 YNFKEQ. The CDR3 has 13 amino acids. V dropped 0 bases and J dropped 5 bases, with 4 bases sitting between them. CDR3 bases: TGTGCCAGCAGCCAAGACCGCAATGAAAAACTGTTTTTT. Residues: CASSQDRNEKLFF.

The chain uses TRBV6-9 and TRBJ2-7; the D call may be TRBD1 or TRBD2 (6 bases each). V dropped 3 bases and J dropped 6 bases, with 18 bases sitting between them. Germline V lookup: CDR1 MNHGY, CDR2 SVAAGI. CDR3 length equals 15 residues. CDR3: CASSYGPSVGAEQYF. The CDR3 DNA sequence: TGTGCCAGCAGTTACGGGCCTAGCGTGGGGGCCGAGCAGTACTTC.

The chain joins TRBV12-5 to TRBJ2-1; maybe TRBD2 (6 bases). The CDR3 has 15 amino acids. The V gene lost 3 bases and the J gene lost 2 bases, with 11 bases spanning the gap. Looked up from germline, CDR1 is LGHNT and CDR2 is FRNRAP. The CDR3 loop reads CASGFLGLTYNEQFF. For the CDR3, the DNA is TGTGCTAGTGGTTTTCTGGGACTCACCTACAATGAGCAGTTCTTC.

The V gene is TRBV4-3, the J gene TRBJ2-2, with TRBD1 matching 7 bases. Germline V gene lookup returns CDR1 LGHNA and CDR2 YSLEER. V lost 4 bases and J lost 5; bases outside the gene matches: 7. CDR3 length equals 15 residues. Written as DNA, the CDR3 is TGCGCCAGCAGCCCTTCGACAGGGAGTACCGGGGAGCTGTTTTTT. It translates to CASSPSTGSTGELFF.

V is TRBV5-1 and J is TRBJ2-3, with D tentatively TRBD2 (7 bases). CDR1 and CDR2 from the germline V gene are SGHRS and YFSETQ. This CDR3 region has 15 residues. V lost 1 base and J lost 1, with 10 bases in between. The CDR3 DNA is TGCGCCAGCAGCTTGCGAGGGGGGGGCACAGATACGCAGTATTTT. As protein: CASSLRGGGTDTQYF.

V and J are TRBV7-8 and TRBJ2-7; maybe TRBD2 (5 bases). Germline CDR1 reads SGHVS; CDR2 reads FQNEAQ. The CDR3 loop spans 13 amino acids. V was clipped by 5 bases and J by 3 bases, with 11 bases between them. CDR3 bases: TGTGCCAGCAGCCTCCGGGGAAACTACGAGCAGTACTTC. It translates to CASSLRGNYEQYF. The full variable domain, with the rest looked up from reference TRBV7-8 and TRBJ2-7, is GAGVSQSPRYKVAKRGQDVALRCDPISGHVSLFWYQQALGQGPEFLTYFQNEAQLDKSGLPSDRFFAERPEGSVSTLKIQRTQQEDSAVYLCASSLRGNYEQYFGPGTRLTVT.